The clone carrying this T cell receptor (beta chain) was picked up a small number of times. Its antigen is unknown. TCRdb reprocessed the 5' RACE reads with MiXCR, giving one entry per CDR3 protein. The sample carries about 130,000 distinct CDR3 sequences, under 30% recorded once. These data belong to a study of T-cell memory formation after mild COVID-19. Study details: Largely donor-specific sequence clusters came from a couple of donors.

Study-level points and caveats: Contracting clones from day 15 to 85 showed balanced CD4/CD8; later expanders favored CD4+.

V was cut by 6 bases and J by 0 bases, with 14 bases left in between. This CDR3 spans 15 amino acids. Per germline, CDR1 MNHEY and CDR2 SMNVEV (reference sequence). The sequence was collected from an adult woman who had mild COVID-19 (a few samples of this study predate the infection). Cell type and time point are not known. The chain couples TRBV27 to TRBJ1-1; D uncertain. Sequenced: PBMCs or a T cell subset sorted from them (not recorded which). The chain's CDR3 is CASRPLDRLNTEAFF. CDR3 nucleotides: TGTGCCAGCAGGCCCCTGGATAGATTGAACACTGAAGCTTTCTTT.